This TCR beta chain was found in a study of CD8 T cells in Susac syndrome. Healthy donors constituted the control group, matched for age and sex. Study observations and caveats: The study acknowledged a relatively small number of individuals in its TCR sequencing and HLA analysis.

With regard to this clonotype: Its antigen is not identified.

V shed 6 bases and J 6 bases; nucleotides not matched to a gene: 7. This CDR3 spans 13 amino acids. CDR1 SGHDN and CDR2 FVKESK come from the germline V gene. An amount of RNA that ranged from roughly 0.45 to 1 ug was reverse transcribed with random hexamers. An immunoSEQ multiplex PCR amplified TCR beta CDR3 over 54 Vbeta and 13 Jbeta. Each CDR3 protein gets one entry after TCRdb re-called the immunoSEQ multiplex PCR reads with MiXCR. Altogether 180,000 or so distinct CDR3 sequences are present, around 96% being singletons, with the ten largest covering about 0.13%. This chain links TRBV14 with TRBJ1-2; 7 bases line up with TRBD1. This TCR was sampled from a human donor in good health. The specimen was CD4+ T cells from PBMCs. CDR3 loop: CASRKTGRNGYTF. The CDR3 nucleotides are TGTGCCAGCAGAAAGACAGGGCGTAATGGCTACACCTTC.